The table lists the clone carrying this T cell receptor beta chain with a few counts. No antigen is known for it. TCRdb's copy holds only in-frame clones and misses some; the assay was immunoSEQ multiplex PCR. The table records some 150,000 clones, under 95% of them present only once. The data stem from a study of T cell responses to AZD1222 COVID-19 vaccine. The CDR3 is made up of 11 amino acids. Trimming cost V 4 bases and J 6 bases, with 9 bases left between them. Germline CDR1 reads SQVTM; CDR2 reads ANQGSEA. Study-wide findings and caveats: Spike-specific TCRs gained breadth and depth after people received two AZD1222 doses. Samples come after the peak T cell response, not at day 14. The CD4 TCRs associated with vaccination extended across spike and predominated at 160-218 and 743-854.

The material was peripheral blood, obtained on day 0 of AZD1222 vaccination. The chain links TRBV29-1 to TRBJ1-2; perhaps TRBD1 as D (5 bases). This TCR was sampled from an adult in good health. CDR3 protein: CSVVRGDGYTF. In DNA, the CDR3 is TGCAGCGTTGTCCGAGGGGATGGCTACACCTTC.